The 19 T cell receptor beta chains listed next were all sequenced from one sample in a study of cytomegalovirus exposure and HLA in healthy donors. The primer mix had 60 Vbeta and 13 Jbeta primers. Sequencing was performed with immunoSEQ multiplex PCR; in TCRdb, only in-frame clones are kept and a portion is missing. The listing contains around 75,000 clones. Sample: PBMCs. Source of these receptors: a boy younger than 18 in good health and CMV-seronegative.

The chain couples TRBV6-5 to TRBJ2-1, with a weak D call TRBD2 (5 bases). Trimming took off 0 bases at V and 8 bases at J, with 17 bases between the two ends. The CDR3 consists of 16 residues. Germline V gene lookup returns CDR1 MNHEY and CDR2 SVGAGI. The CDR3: CASSYSVLAMEDEQFF. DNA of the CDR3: TGTGCCAGCAGTTACTCTGTTTTGGCGATGGAGGATGAGCAGTTCTTC.

The DNA of the CDR3 is TGCGCCAGCAGCGTTAGCGATCGCACAGATACGCAGTATTTT. It translates to CASSVSDRTDTQYF. This rearrangement joins TRBV5-1 to TRBJ2-3; possible D gene TRBD2, 5 bases. The V end was cut by 4 bases, the J end by 1 base, with 10 bases between. The CDR3 sequence is 14 residues long. Per germline, CDR1 SGHRS and CDR2 YFSETQ. Full variable domain (missing parts from reference TRBV5-1 and TRBJ2-3): KAGVTQTPRYLIKTRGQQVTLSCSPISGHRSVSWYQQTPGQGLQFLFEYFSETQRNKGNFPGRFSGRQFSNSRSEMNVSTLELGDSALYLCASSVSDRTDTQYFGPGTRLTVL.

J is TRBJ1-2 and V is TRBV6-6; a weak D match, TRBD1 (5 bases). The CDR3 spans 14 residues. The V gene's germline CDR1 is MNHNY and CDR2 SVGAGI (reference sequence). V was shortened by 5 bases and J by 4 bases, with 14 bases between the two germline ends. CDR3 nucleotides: TGTGCCAGCAGTAGAAAGACAGAAAGCTATGGCTACACCTTC. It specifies CASSRKTESYGYTF.

CDR3 nucleotides: TGTGCCACTCGATCCGAACAGGGTAGGGGTGGCTACACCTTC. This codes for CATRSEQGRGGYTF. This chain connects TRBV19 to TRBJ1-2, with D maybe TRBD1 (6 bases). This CDR3 contains 14 residues. Germline CDR1 is LNHDA and CDR2 is SQIVND (reference sequence). The V and J ends lost 10 bases and 7 bases respectively, with 22 bases between them.

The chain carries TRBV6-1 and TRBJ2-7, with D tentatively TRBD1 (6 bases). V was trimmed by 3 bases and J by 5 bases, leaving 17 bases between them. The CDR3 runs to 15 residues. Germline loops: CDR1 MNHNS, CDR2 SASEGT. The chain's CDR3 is CASSDLGQTLHEQYF. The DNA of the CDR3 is TGTGCCAGCAGTGATTTAGGACAGACCCTCCACGAGCAGTACTTC.

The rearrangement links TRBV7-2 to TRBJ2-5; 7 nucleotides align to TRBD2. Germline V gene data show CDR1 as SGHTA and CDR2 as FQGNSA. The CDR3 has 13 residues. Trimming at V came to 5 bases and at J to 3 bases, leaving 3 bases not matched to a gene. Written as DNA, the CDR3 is TGTGCCAGCAGCCGTCGGGGGGAAGAGACCCAGTACTTC. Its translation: CASSRRGEETQYF.

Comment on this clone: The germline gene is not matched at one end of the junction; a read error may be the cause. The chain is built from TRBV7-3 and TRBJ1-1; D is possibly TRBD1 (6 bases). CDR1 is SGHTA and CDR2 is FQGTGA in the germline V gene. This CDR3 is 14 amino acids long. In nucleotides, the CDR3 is TGTGCCAGCAGCTTAGGGGGCCTTAACACTGAAGATTTCTTT. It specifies CASSLGGLNTEDFF. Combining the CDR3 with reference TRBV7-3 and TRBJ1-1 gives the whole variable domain GAGVSQTPSNKVTEKGKYVELRCDPISGHTALYWYRQSLGQGPEFLIYFQGTGAADDSGLPNDRFFAVRPEGSVSTLKIQRTERGDSAVYLCASSLGGLNTEDFFGQGTRLTVV.

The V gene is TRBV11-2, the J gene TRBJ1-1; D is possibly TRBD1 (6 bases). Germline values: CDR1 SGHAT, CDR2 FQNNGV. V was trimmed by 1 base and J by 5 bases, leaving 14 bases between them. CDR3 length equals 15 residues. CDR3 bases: TGTGCCAGCAGCTTAGTCCTGACAGGTTCAACTGAAGCTTTCTTT. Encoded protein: CASSLVLTGSTEAFF.

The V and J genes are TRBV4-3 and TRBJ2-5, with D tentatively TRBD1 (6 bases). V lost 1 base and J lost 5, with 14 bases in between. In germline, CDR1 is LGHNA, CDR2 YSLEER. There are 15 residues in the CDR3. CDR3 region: CASSQAGALAETQYF. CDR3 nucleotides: TGCGCCAGCAGCCAAGCAGGGGCTCTTGCGGAGACCCAGTACTTC.

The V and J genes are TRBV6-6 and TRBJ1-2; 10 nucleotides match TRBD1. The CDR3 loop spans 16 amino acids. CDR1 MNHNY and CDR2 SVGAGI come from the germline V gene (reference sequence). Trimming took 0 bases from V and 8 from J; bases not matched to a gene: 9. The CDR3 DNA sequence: TGTGCCAGCAGTTACTCCAAAGAGGGACAGGGGCACGGCTACACCTTC. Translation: CASSYSKEGQGHGYTF.

The CDR3 DNA follows: TGTGCCAGCAGCTTCCAGGGGGCTCGGGGTACTGAAGCTTTCTTT. It specifies CASSFQGARGTEAFF. The chain combines TRBV5-6 with TRBJ1-1; the match to TRBD1 covers 8 bases. The CDR3 totals 15 residues. Germline assignment: CDR1 SGHDT and CDR2 YYEEEE. V dropped 2 bases and J dropped 5; count of bases not matched to a gene: 8.

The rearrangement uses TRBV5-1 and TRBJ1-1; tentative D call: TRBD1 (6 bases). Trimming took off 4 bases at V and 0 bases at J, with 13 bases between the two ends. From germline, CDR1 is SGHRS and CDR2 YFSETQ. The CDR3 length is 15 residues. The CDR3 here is CASSGSGAVNTEAFF. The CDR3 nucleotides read TGCGCCAGCAGCGGATCAGGGGCCGTGAACACTGAAGCTTTCTTT.

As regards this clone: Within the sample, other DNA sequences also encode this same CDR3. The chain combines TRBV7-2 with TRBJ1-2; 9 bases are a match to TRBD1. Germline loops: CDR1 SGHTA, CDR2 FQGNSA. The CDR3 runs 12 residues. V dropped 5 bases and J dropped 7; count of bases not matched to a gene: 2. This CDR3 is CASSQGQGGYTF. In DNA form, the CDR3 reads TGTGCCAGCAGCCAGGGACAGGGTGGCTACACCTTC.

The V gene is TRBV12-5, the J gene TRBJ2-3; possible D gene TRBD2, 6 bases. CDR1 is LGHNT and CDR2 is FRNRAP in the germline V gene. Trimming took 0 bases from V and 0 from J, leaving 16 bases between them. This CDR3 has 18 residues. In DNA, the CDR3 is TGTGCTAGTGGTTTGGTGCTTAGCGGCCGTACTAGCACAGATACGCAGTATTTT. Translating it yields CASGLVLSGRTSTDTQYF.

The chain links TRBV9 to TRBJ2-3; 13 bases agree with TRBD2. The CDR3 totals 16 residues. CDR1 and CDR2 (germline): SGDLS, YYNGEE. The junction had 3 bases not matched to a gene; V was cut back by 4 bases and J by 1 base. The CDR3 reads CASSPGTSGGTDTQYF. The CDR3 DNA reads TGTGCCAGCAGCCCGGGGACTAGCGGGGGCACAGATACGCAGTATTTT. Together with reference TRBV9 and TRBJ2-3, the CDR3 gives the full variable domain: DSGVTQTPKHLITATGQRVTLRCSPRSGDLSVYWYQQSLDQGLQFLIQYYNGEERAKGNILERFSAQQFPDLHSELNLSSLELGDSALYFCASSPGTSGGTDTQYFGPGTRLTVL.

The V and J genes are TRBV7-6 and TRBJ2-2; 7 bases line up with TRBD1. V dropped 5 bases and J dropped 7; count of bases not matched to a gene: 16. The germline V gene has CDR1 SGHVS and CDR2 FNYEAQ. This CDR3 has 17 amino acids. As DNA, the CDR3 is TGTGCCAGCAGCGAAAGGCCGGGACAGACTACACACGGGGAGCTGTTTTTT. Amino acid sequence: CASSERPGQTTHGELFF.

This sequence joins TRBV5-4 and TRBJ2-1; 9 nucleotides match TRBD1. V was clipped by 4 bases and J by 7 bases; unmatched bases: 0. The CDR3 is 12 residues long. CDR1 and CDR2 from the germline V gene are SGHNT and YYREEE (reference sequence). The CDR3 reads CASSGQGNEQFF. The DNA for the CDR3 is TGTGCCAGCAGCGGACAGGGGAATGAGCAGTTCTTC.

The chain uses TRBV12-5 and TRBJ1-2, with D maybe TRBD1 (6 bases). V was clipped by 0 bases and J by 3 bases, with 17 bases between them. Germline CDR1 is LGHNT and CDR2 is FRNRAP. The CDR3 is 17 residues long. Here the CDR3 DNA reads TGTGCTAGTGGTTTGGTACCTGGAGTCAGGGGCGACTATGGCTACACCTTC. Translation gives CASGLVPGVRGDYGYTF.

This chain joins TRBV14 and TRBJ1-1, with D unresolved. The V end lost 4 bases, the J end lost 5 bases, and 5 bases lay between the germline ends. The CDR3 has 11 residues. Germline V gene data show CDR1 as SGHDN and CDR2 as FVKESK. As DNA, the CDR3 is TGTGCCAGCAGCCGAGGAACTGAAGCTTTCTTT. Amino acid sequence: CASSRGTEAFF.